The clone carrying this T cell receptor beta chain appeared a single time. This sample is part of a study of CD8 T cells in ankylosing spondylitis. Looked up from germline, CDR1 is SGHTA and CDR2 is FQGTGA. The V and J ends lost 4 bases and 8 bases, in that order; junction bases with no gene match: 1. This CDR3 contains 13 residues. One entry per CDR3 protein results from TCRdb running MiXCR on the 5' RACE reads. The sample includes around 300,000 distinct CDR3 sequences, about 20% of them seen just once. The source is a female donor with ankylosing spondylitis or in good health (not recorded which). The chain is built from TRBV7-3 and TRBJ2-1; 11 bases match TRBD1. The sequenced sample was blood, either unsorted or a sorted T cell fraction (not recorded which). The CDR3, as DNA: TGTGCCAGCAGCTGGGGACAGGGGGATGAGCAGTTCTTC. This codes for CASSWGQGDEQFF.